In this sample, the clone carrying this TCR beta chain turned up once. The data originate from a study of T cell responses to AZD1222 COVID-19 vaccine. V was clipped by 1 base and J by 7 bases; unmatched bases: 10. The germline CDR1 and CDR2 sequences are LNHDA and SQIVND (reference sequence). This CDR3 is 16 amino acids long. Profiled with immunoSEQ multiplex PCR; TCRdb holds only in-frame clones, not every one. The sample comprises some 130,000 clones, approximately 91% of which are singletons, and about 1% rests with the top ten. The chain carries TRBV19 and TRBJ1-5, with 7 bases fitting TRBD1. This specimen consisted of peripheral blood, obtained 28 days after the second AZD1222 dose. The clonotype was recovered from an adult who received the AZD1222 COVID-19 vaccine. The CDR3 region is CASSIGPTGEGQPQHF. In DNA, the CDR3 is TGTGCCAGTAGTATAGGGCCAACAGGGGAAGGCCAGCCCCAGCATTTT.